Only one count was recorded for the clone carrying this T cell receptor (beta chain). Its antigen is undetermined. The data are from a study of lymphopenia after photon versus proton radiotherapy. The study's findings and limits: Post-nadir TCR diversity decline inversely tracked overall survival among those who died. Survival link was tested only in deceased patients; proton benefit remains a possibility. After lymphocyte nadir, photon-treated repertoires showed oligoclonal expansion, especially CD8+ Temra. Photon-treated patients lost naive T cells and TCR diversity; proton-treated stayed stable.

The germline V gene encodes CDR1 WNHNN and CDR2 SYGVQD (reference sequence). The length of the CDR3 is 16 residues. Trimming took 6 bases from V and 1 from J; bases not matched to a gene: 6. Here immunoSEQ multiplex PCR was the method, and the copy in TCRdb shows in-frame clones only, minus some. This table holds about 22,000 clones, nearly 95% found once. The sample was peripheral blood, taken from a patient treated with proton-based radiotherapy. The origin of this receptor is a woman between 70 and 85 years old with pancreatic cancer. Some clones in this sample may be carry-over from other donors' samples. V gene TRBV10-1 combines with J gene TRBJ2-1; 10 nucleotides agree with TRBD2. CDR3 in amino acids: CASRGSGRESYNEQFF. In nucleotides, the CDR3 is TGCGCCAGCAGGGGAAGCGGGAGGGAATCCTACAATGAGCAGTTCTTC.